Detailed here is one T cell receptor beta chain. This sample stems from a study of blood T cells in healthy people across ages. The ends were cut back, 1 base at V and 5 bases at J, with 9 bases in the middle. The CDR3 is made up of 14 amino acids. PCR was performed a second time for about 7 to 12 cycles using a sample-barcoded 5' primer and a J-beta primer mix. A 12-random-nucleotide template-switch adaptor tagged each cDNA molecule. TCRdb re-called the 5' RACE reads through MiXCR, storing one row per CDR3 protein. The sample lists 800,000 to 950,000 distinct CDR3 sequences, just under 30% occurring once. This same sample was also taken into another study, of T cells of mothers and their children. In that study: Each donor was one of three healthy Caucasian mothers or one of their six children. The authors added sample barcodes and 2-4 random nucleotides using the M1S primer of the second PCR.

The V call is TRBV12-3 or TRBV12-4, the J call TRBJ2-1; D unclear. This sequence originates from a woman aged 40 to 49 in good health. The sample taken for sequencing was blood. The CDR3 bases are TGTGCCAGCAGTTTAGACGGCCCCAACAATGAGCAGTTCTTC. This codes for CASSLDGPNNEQFF.